The 30 T cell receptor beta chains presented below share a single source sample, sequenced in a study of vaccination effects on CD4 cells after COVID-19. Sequenced by immunoSEQ multiplex PCR; TCRdb stores in-frame clones only, minus some. The sample shows tens of thousands of clones, about 65% of them seen only once. Between days 10 and 11 of culture, CD4+ T cells were separated out. For these receptors, no antigen is known. Sequenced material: CD4+ T cells from PBMCs cultured without peptide, taken before COVID-19 vaccination. Receptors originate from a human donor who received a COVID-19 vaccine.

This chain's CDR3 is CSVKAQETQYF. Written as DNA, the CDR3 is TGCAGTGTTAAAGCACAAGAGACCCAGTACTTC. The chain carries TRBV20-1 and TRBJ2-5; no clear D. The CDR3 loop spans 11 amino acids. Germline CDR1 and CDR2: DFQATT and SNEGSKA (reference sequence). Trimming cost V 7 bases and J 2 bases, with 8 bases left between them.

The sample holds a few counts of this clone. The V and J genes are TRBV6-5 and TRBJ1-6; D is unclear. Germline V gene sequence: CDR1 MNHEY, CDR2 SVGAGI. This CDR3 spans 14 amino acids. The V end was cut by 6 bases, the J end by 7 bases, with 13 bases between. CDR3 sequence: CASSPPLGNSPLHF. As DNA, the CDR3 is TGTGCCAGCAGCCCCCCTTTGGGGAATTCACCCCTCCACTTT.

This clone is labeled medium-sized. The chain combines TRBV4-2 with TRBJ1-4, with 8 nucleotides matching TRBD1. V was clipped by 1 base and J by 7 bases; unmatched bases: 5. The CDR3 contains 15 residues. Germline CDR1 is LGHNA and CDR2 is YNFKEQ. The CDR3 sequence: CASSQGETGAEKLFF. CDR3 nucleotides: TGTGCCAGCAGCCAAGGGGAGACAGGGGCTGAAAAACTGTTTTTT.

The rearrangement links TRBV19 to TRBJ2-4; tentative D call: TRBD1 (6 bases). The V gene lost 5 bases and the J gene lost 6 bases, with 11 bases spanning the gap. Germline V gene sequence: CDR1 LNHDA, CDR2 SQIVND (reference sequence). The length of the CDR3 is 13 residues. In DNA form, the CDR3 reads TGTGCCAGTAGTGCCGGCAGGGGAAACATTCAGTACTTC. It encodes CASSAGRGNIQYF. Complete variable domain (other parts from reference TRBV19 and TRBJ2-4): DGGITQSPKYLFRKEGQNVTLSCEQNLNHDAMYWYRQDPGQGLRLIYYSQIVNDFQKGDIAEGYSVSREKKESFPLTVTSAQKNPTAFYLCASSAGRGNIQYFGAGTRLSVL.

The chain couples TRBV10-2 to TRBJ2-7; TRBD1 aligns across 7 bases. There are 16 residues in the CDR3. CDR1 WSHSY and CDR2 SAAADI come from the germline V gene. Trimming took 3 bases from V and 0 from J; bases not matched to a gene: 8. CDR3 loop: CASSDSGTVSSYEQYF. The CDR3 nucleotides read TGCGCCAGCAGTGATTCCGGGACAGTGAGCTCCTACGAGCAGTACTTC.

The CDR3 region is CASRDRGGETQYF. The CDR3 coding sequence is TGTGCCAGTAGGGACAGGGGAGGGGAGACCCAGTACTTC. The chain joins TRBV19 to TRBJ2-5; TRBD1 agrees at 9 bases. The CDR3 consists of 13 residues. The V gene end was trimmed by 6 bases and the J gene end by 5 bases; junction bases not matched to a gene: 4. The V gene's germline CDR1 is LNHDA and CDR2 SQIVND (reference sequence).

This clone appeared a few times. The V gene is TRBV9, the J gene TRBJ1-1; the D gene is possibly TRBD1 (5 bases). V shed 0 bases and J shed 1 base, with 10 bases lying between them. Germline V gives CDR1 SGDLS, CDR2 YYNGEE. The CDR3 is 15 residues long. CDR3 nucleotides: TGTGCCAGCAGCGTAGGCCCGGGGACGAACACTGAAGCTTTCTTT. Protein product: CASSVGPGTNTEAFF.

This clone was detected only once. The V and J genes are TRBV2 and TRBJ1-1, with a weak D call TRBD1 (6 bases). Germline CDR1 reads SNHLY; CDR2 reads FYNNEI. Trimming cost V 5 bases and J 4 bases, with 14 bases left between them. CDR3 length: 14 residues. The CDR3 region is CASSLQGQGTEAFF. The CDR3 DNA follows: TGTGCCAGCAGTCTCCAGGGGCAGGGCACTGAAGCTTTCTTT.

This chain joins TRBV15 and TRBJ2-3; D remains unclear. The V end was cut by 1 base, the J end by 3 bases, with 5 bases between. Germline V lookup: CDR1 LNHNV, CDR2 YYDKDF (reference sequence). CDR3 length: 13 residues. DNA for the CDR3: TGTGCCACCAGCAGAGTGGAGACAGATACGCAGTATTTT. This sequence encodes CATSRVETDTQYF.

This chain links TRBV27 with TRBJ2-3, with D possibly being TRBD2 (5 bases). The V end lost 4 bases, the J end lost 4 bases, and 9 bases lay between the germline ends. The CDR3 is made up of 13 amino acids. Germline lookup yields CDR1 MNHEY and CDR2 SMNVEV (reference sequence). CDR3 DNA sequence: TGTGCCAGCAGTTGGAGGCCCCCAGATACGCAGTATTTT. Protein sequence: CASSWRPPDTQYF.

V and J are TRBV7-2 and TRBJ2-3; tentatively, D is TRBD2 (5 bases). This CDR3 region has 15 residues. The germline CDR1 and CDR2 sequences are SGHTA and FQGNSA. V lost 5 bases and J lost 1, with 13 bases in between. CDR3 residues: CASSPSWLGTDTQYF. In DNA, the CDR3 is TGTGCCAGCAGCCCTAGCTGGTTGGGCACAGATACGCAGTATTTT.

The chain joins TRBV6-2 or TRBV6-3 to TRBJ2-7; perhaps TRBD2 as D (5 bases). Germline CDR1 is MNHEY and CDR2 is SVGEGT. The CDR3 has 16 residues. The V end lost 5 bases, the J end lost 2 bases, and 19 bases lay between the germline ends. CDR3 loop: CASSPPVRRGTYEQYF. The CDR3 DNA sequence: TGTGCCAGCAGTCCCCCAGTCCGTCGGGGAACCTACGAGCAGTACTTC.

The chain carries TRBV3-1 (or the pseudogene TRBV3-2) and TRBJ2-5, with 7 bases that match TRBD1. The CDR3 has 16 residues. The germline V gene encodes CDR1 LGHDT and CDR2 YNNKEL (reference sequence). V lost 4 bases, J lost 4 bases, and 12 bases stayed unmatched. The CDR3 protein is CASSLRQGMVGETQYF. The CDR3 DNA sequence: TGTGCCAGCAGCCTGCGACAGGGTATGGTAGGAGAGACCCAGTACTTC.

The chain links TRBV14 to TRBJ2-7, with TRBD1 matching over 7 bases. Looked up from germline, CDR1 is SGHDN and CDR2 is FVKESK. The J segment lost 1 base and the V segment lost 4 bases, leaving 7 bases of the junction unmatched. This CDR3 spans 15 amino acids. The CDR3 DNA reads as TGTGCCAGCAGCCCGGGACAGCCTCTGTCCTACGAGCAGTACTTC. Amino acids: CASSPGQPLSYEQYF.

The chain recombines TRBV7-8 with TRBJ2-5, with TRBD1 matching 7 bases. Trimming at V came to 2 bases and at J to 5 bases, leaving 11 bases not matched to a gene. The germline gives CDR1 SGHVS, CDR2 FQNEAQ. CDR3 size: 16 residues. The CDR3: CASSLSTGTGRETQYF. As DNA, the CDR3 is TGTGCCAGCAGCTTATCGACAGGGACGGGTAGGGAGACCCAGTACTTC.

The chain links TRBV7-9 to TRBJ2-2; D perhaps matches TRBD1 (5 bases). Trimming took off 1 base at V and 4 bases at J, with 10 bases between the two ends. Per the germline V gene, CDR1 is SEHNR and CDR2 is FQNEAQ (reference sequence). The CDR3 sequence is 15 residues long. The CDR3 region is CASSLVSGATGELFF. CDR3 nucleotide sequence: TGTGCCAGCAGCTTAGTATCTGGGGCCACCGGGGAGCTGTTTTTT.

This rearrangement joins TRBV6-2 or TRBV6-3 to TRBJ2-3; a possible D gene is TRBD2 (5 bases). CDR3 length: 16 amino acids. Deletions cut 6 bases from V and 2 bases from J, with 18 bases between. Germline V CDR1 and CDR2: MNHEY, SVGEGT. DNA for the CDR3: TGTGCCAGCAGCTCCTCCCCCCCCGGGATCACAGATACGCAGTATTTT. As protein: CASSSSPPGITDTQYF.

CDR3 bases: TGTGCCAGCAGCCCGATTCGATCAACAGGGATCTATGGCTACACCTTC. Translating gives CASSPIRSTGIYGYTF. The chain carries TRBV11-2 and TRBJ1-2; perhaps TRBD1 as D (6 bases). The CDR3 covers 16 residues. CDR1 SGHAT and CDR2 FQNNGV come from the germline V gene. Trimming stripped 5 bases from V and 4 bases from J, with 20 bases between.

The chain couples TRBV19 to TRBJ2-3, with 11 bases aligning to TRBD2. Germline V gene lookup returns CDR1 LNHDA and CDR2 SQIVND (reference sequence). The CDR3 runs 15 residues. V shed 4 bases, J shed 4 bases, and the junction held 4 bases outside the gene matches. In nucleotides, the CDR3 is TGTGCCAGTAGTAAACTAGCGGGAGTTGCAGATACGCAGTATTTT. It yields the protein CASSKLAGVADTQYF.

The V and J genes are TRBV2 and TRBJ1-1, with D uncertain. This CDR3 spans 12 amino acids. CDR1 is SNHLY, CDR2 FYNNEI, per germline. V gave up 11 bases and J gave up 1 base, with 11 bases separating them. CDR3 region: CADALGNTEAFF. The CDR3 DNA follows: TGTGCCGACGCACTCGGGAACACTGAAGCTTTCTTT. Combining the CDR3 with reference TRBV2 and TRBJ1-1 gives the whole variable domain EPEVTQTPSHQVTQMGQEVILRCVPISNHLYFYWYRQILGQKVEFLVSFYNNEISEKSEIFDDQFSVERPDGSNFTLKIRSTKLEDSAMYFCADALGNTEAFFGQGTRLTVV.

In this sample, this clone turned up a few times. V gene TRBV2 combines with J gene TRBJ1-2; D might be TRBD1 (5 bases). Per germline, CDR1 SNHLY and CDR2 FYNNEI. This CDR3 has 13 residues. V lost 2 bases and J 7 bases, leaving 11 bases between the germline ends. CDR3 amino acids: CASSETAGSGYTF. As DNA, the CDR3 is TGTGCCAGCAGTGAAACAGCAGGGAGTGGCTACACCTTC.

This chain uses TRBV19 with TRBJ1-1; no reliable D call. Between the trimmed V and J ends, which lost 8 bases and 1 base, there was a span of 11 bases. Per the germline V gene, CDR1 is LNHDA and CDR2 is SQIVND (reference sequence). This CDR3 spans 13 amino acids. The CDR3 DNA reads as TGTGCCAGTGGCAGGAATCAGAACACTGAAGCTTTCTTT. Translating gives CASGRNQNTEAFF.

This clone was seen once. The chain has TRBV15 and TRBJ1-1; TRBD1 is a possible D gene (6 bases). Deletions cut 0 bases from V and 6 bases from J, with 14 bases between. The CDR3 spans 15 residues. CDR1 and CDR2 from the germline V gene are LNHNV and YYDKDF (reference sequence). The chain's CDR3 is CATSREQGSLAEAFF. As DNA, the CDR3 is TGTGCCACCAGCAGAGAACAGGGTAGTCTGGCTGAAGCTTTCTTT.

The chain carries TRBV5-1 and TRBJ1-5; tentative D call: TRBD1 (5 bases). The length of the CDR3 is 15 residues. Trimming took 4 bases from V and 2 from J, leaving 13 bases between them. Looked up from germline, CDR1 is SGHRS and CDR2 is YFSETQ. CDR3 sequence reads: CASSSQGGGNQPQHF. The CDR3 nucleotides read TGCGCCAGCAGCAGCCAGGGAGGGGGCAATCAGCCCCAGCATTTT.

This clone was seen a few times. CDR3 amino acids: CASSPGGTSYNEQFF. CDR3 DNA: TGCGCCAGCAGTCCGGGAGGGACTTCCTACAATGAGCAGTTCTTC. The chain joins TRBV10-1 to TRBJ2-1, with 8 positions matching TRBD2. The CDR3 extends over 15 amino acids. V lost 5 bases to trimming and J lost 1 base; unmatched junction nucleotides: 4. CDR1 WNHNN and CDR2 SYGVQD come from the germline V gene (reference sequence).

J is TRBJ2-3 and V is TRBV6-5; D is ambiguous. Trimming pared 0 bases from V and 4 bases from J, leaving 5 bases between. This CDR3 contains 13 residues. Germline V gives CDR1 MNHEY, CDR2 SVGAGI. The CDR3 protein is CASSYSDSDTQYF. CDR3 bases: TGTGCCAGCAGTTACTCTGACTCAGATACGCAGTATTTT.

This CDR3 reads CATSRGYPGGSGNQPQHF. The CDR3 DNA reads as TGTGCCACCAGCAGAGGGTACCCAGGGGGCTCGGGCAATCAGCCCCAGCATTTT. The chain joins TRBV15 to TRBJ1-5; 8 bases match TRBD1. J gave up 2 bases and V 1 base, and 10 bases lay outside the gene matches. Germline lookup yields CDR1 LNHNV and CDR2 YYDKDF (reference sequence). The CDR3 has 18 amino acids.

V usage is TRBV5-4 and J usage is TRBJ2-7; 7 bases agree with TRBD2. V dropped 4 bases and J dropped 0; count of bases not matched to a gene: 16. The CDR3 contains 18 residues. Germline assignment: CDR1 SGHNT and CDR2 YYREEE (reference sequence). DNA of the CDR3: TGTGCCAGCAGCGGGGGACCAGCCCAGGGCGGGAGCTCCTACGAGCAGTACTTC. This codes for CASSGGPAQGGSSYEQYF.

This rearrangement joins TRBV6-5 to TRBJ1-2, with 7 nucleotides matching TRBD1. Unmatched junction bases numbered 9, after V lost 1 base and J lost 4 bases. This CDR3 region has 16 residues. CDR1 and CDR2 from the germline V gene are MNHEY and SVGAGI. CDR3 protein: CASSYWDSQLGYGYTF. The CDR3 DNA is TGTGCCAGCAGTTACTGGGACAGTCAGCTAGGCTATGGCTACACCTTC.

J is TRBJ2-1 and V is TRBV5-1; the match to TRBD2 covers 8 bases. Germline CDR1 and CDR2: SGHRS and YFSETQ. CDR3 size: 15 residues. With 0 bases clipped from V and 5 bases from J, the junction kept 4 bases outside the gene matches. CDR3 loop: CASSLVVAGNNEQFF. In nucleotides, the CDR3 is TGCGCCAGCAGCTTGGTGGTAGCGGGAAACAATGAGCAGTTCTTC.